A selection of T cell receptor beta chains follows, all from one sample in a study of post-analysis software for immune sequencing data. Using its own MiXCR run on the PCR reads, TCRdb lists one record per CDR3 protein. The sample lists fewer than 900,000 distinct CDR3 sequences, about 43% occurring once. The sequencing sample was made of blood. The receptors originated from a girl aged 5 to 17 with multiple sclerosis. Both conserved end residues are part of each CDR3. Fields, in order: J gene, clone size, V gene, D gene, CDR3 DNA, CDR3 protein. D genes are given only for firm matches. Only some rows state a clone size, as once, few, many or a class for expanded clones.

>TRBJ2-7|-|TRBV10-3|-
TGTGCCATCATGGTTCACGGCGACTCCTACGAGCAGTACTTC
CAIMVHGDSYEQYF
>TRBJ1-2|few|TRBV19|TRBD1
TGTGCCAGTAGTAAACAGGGGGGCGGCTACACCTTC
CASSKQGGGYTF
>TRBJ2-5|few|TRBV6-1|TRBD2
TGTGCCAGCAGGCCAGCGGGACAAGAGACCCAGTACTTC
CASRPAGQETQYF
>TRBJ2-1|-|TRBV7-8|-
TGTGCCAGCAGCTTAGGGGGTCCCAACGCGGGGAATGAGCAGTTCTTC
CASSLGGPNAGNEQFF
>TRBJ2-1|-|TRBV21-1|-
TGTGCCAGCAGCAAGGAGCGCTCCGGGTGCTACAATAAGCAGTTCTTC
CASSKERSGCYNKQFF
>TRBJ2-7|once|TRBV7-9|TRBD1
TGTGCCAGCAGAGAGTCCGGGACAGGGAACGACGAGCAGTACTTC
CASRESGTGNDEQYF
>TRBJ2-5|few|TRBV7-2|TRBD1
TGTGCCAGCAGCTTGGATGACAGGGTAGAGACCCAGTACTTC
CASSLDDRVETQYF
>TRBJ1-2|-|TRBV30|-
TGTGCCTGGACTACAGGAAATGGCTACACCTTC
CAWTTGNGYTF
>TRBJ1-5|-|TRBV29-1|-
TGCAGCGTTGGGGCCGGTGGGGAGCCCCAGCATTTT
CSVGAGGEPQHF
>TRBJ1-4|-|TRBV27|TRBD1
TGTGCCACCAGTAAGGACAGGGGAACCGAAAAACTGTTTTTT
CATSKDRGTEKLFF
>TRBJ2-3|few|TRBV29-1|-
TGCAGCGTTGGTCCCGACCCCACAGATACGCAGTATTTT
CSVGPDPTDTQYF
>TRBJ2-3|few|TRBV4-2|TRBD2
TGTGCCAGCAGCCGACGTACTAGCGGGGGGGTTGGGGATACGCAGTATTTT
CASSRRTSGGVGDTQYF
>TRBJ2-6|-|TRBV12-3/TRBV12-4|-
TGTGCCAGCAGTTTGTGGGACACTGGGGCCAACGTCCTGACTTTC
CASSLWDTGANVLTF
>TRBJ2-7|-|TRBV30|TRBD1
TGTGCCTGGGGACAGGGTTCATACGAGCAGTACTTC
CAWGQGSYEQYF
>TRBJ1-2|few|TRBV15|TRBD1
TGTGCCACCAGCAGAGATCTGGACAGGCCCACTAGCTATGGCTACACCTTC
CATSRDLDRPTSYGYTF
>TRBJ2-1|few|TRBV9|-
TGTGCCAGCAGCGTGCGCAGCGGATTTAGCTCCTACAATGAGCAGTTCTTC
CASSVRSGFSSYNEQFF
>TRBJ2-7|-|TRBV7-2|TRBD2
TGTGCCAGCAGCTTATGGACTAGCGGGAGGGTAGCCGAGCAGTACTTC
CASSLWTSGRVAEQYF
>TRBJ2-7|-|TRBV4-1|-
TGCGCCAGCAGCCAAGATACGGTTGGCGAGCAGTACTTC
CASSQDTVGEQYF
>TRBJ2-1|-|TRBV7-9|-
TGTGCCAGCAGCTTAAGTGATACCTCCTACAATGAGCAGTTCTTC
CASSLSDTSYNEQFF
>TRBJ2-5|-|TRBV29-1|-
TGCAGCGTTGCTGACGTCGGAGAGACCCAGTACTTC
CSVADVGETQYF
>TRBJ2-3|few|TRBV6-5|-
TGTGCCAGCACCCCCTGGGGATCTAGCACAGATACGCAGTATTTT
CASTPWGSSTDTQYF
>TRBJ2-7|few|TRBV6-5|TRBD2
TGTGCCAGCAGAAGCGGGAGACGCGAGCAGTACTTC
CASRSGRREQYF
>TRBJ2-7|few|TRBV7-2|TRBD1
TGTGCCAGCAGCTTCCGACAGGGGTACCACGAGCAGTACTTC
CASSFRQGYHEQYF
>TRBJ2-4|-|TRBV28|-
TGTGCCAGCAGCGCGCTGCGGGCGGGACTGGGGGAGCAGTACTTC
CASSALRAGLGEQYF
>TRBJ2-5|-|TRBV6-5|TRBD1
TGTGCCAGCAGTCATGGGGGACAGGTAGAAGAGACCCAGTACTTC
CASSHGGQVEETQYF
>TRBJ2-7|-|TRBV19|TRBD2
TGTGCCAGTAGTATCCGGGAGGGTAGGTACGAGCAGTACTTC
CASSIREGRYEQYF
>TRBJ2-3|-|TRBV20-1|TRBD2
TGCAGTGCTATTATAGCGGGAACAGAGGATACGCAGTATTTT
CSAIIAGTEDTQYF
>TRBJ2-7|-|TRBV9|TRBD2
TGTGCCAGCAGCGTGGGGACTAGTACCCACGAGCAGTACTTC
CASSVGTSTHEQYF
>TRBJ1-4|-|TRBV6-6|-
TGTGCCAGCAGGGTAGACAGGTCTTATGAAAAACTGTTTTTT
CASRVDRSYEKLFF
>TRBJ1-2|-|TRBV28|TRBD1
TGTGCCAGCAGTTTATTAGGGCAGGGCAGGGGGATTACTAACTATGGCTACACCTTC
CASSLLGQGRGITNYGYTF
>TRBJ2-5|-|TRBV29-1|-
TGCAGCGTCGACTGGAACCGCGAGACCCAGTACTTC
CSVDWNRETQYF
>TRBJ2-7|-|TRBV12-3/TRBV12-4|TRBD2
TGTGCCAGCAGGCAATATCAGGTTCGAGCGGGAGAAAGCGAGCAGTACTTC
CASRQYQVRAGESEQYF
>TRBJ2-1|-|TRBV24-1|-
TGTGCCACCAGTGATCCCACAGGGTACCAAGAGACCCAGTTCTTC
CATSDPTGYQETQFF
>TRBJ1-2|-|TRBV18|-
TGTGCCAGCTCACCAATGGGGTTTGGCTACACCTTC
CASSPMGFGYTF
>TRBJ2-7|-|TRBV11-2|-
TGTGCCAGCAGCTTAGACCCGACCAGGGTAGAGCAGTACTTC
CASSLDPTRVEQYF
>TRBJ1-5|-|TRBV12-3/TRBV12-4|TRBD1
TGTGCCAGCAGTCGCGGGACAGATAGCAATCAGCCCCAGCATTTT
CASSRGTDSNQPQHF
>TRBJ2-1|few|TRBV15|-
TGTGCCACCAGCGTCCAAGCCGGGGAGCAGTTCTTC
CATSVQAGEQFF
>TRBJ1-2|-|TRBV7-9|-
TGTGCCAGCAGCGGGATTGGAGACTATGGCTACACCTTC
CASSGIGDYGYTF
>TRBJ1-1|-|TRBV12-3/TRBV12-4|-
TGTGCCAGCAGTTTCAACAGCTTAAACACTGAAGCTTTCTTT
CASSFNSLNTEAFF
>TRBJ2-3|-|TRBV27|TRBD2
TGTGCCAGCAGTCCGGGACTAGGTGCCCAAGATACGCAGTATTTT
CASSPGLGAQDTQYF
>TRBJ2-3|-|TRBV29-1|TRBD1
TGCAGCGTTACCTGGCGCCGGGACAGCCATTACACAGATACGCAGTATTTT
CSVTWRRDSHYTDTQYF
>TRBJ2-1|once|TRBV29-1|TRBD1
TGCAGCGTGGGAACAGGGGCACGCAATGAGCAGTTCTTC
CSVGTGARNEQFF
>TRBJ2-7|-|TRBV5-1|-
TGCGCCAGCAGCGGGACGGAGGACCACGAGCAGTACTTC
CASSGTEDHEQYF
>TRBJ2-3|few|TRBV7-2|-
TGTGCCAGCAGCTTAGCGCCCCCCCCGCCAGATACGCAGTATTTT
CASSLAPPPPDTQYF
>TRBJ1-1|-|TRBV10-3|-
TGTGCCATCAGTGAGTCGGGCATGAACACTGAAGCTTTCTTT
CAISESGMNTEAFF
>TRBJ1-2|once|TRBV28|-
TGTGCCAGCAGTTTAAGGGAATTAGGCTACACCTTC
CASSLRELGYTF
>TRBJ2-5|-|TRBV6-6|TRBD1
TGTGCCAGCAGCCAGACAGGGCTGGGGCTGGAGACCCAGTACTTC
CASSQTGLGLETQYF
>TRBJ2-2|-|TRBV25-1|-
TGTGCCAGCAGTCGTAGTTGGACCGGGGAGCTGTTTTTT
CASSRSWTGELFF
>TRBJ2-4|-|TRBV20-1|TRBD2
TGCAGTGCCCCCGGCGGGGGGGAGACCCGGTACTTC
CSAPGGGETRYF
>TRBJ2-1|-|TRBV6-5|-
TGTGCCAGCAGTTACTCGACGGGCGGGCAGTTGGACAACGAGCAGTTCTTC
CASSYSTGGQLDNEQFF
>TRBJ1-2|-|TRBV29-1|-
TGCAGCGTTGCCCCTGTTAGGGTATGGGATGGCTACACCTTC
CSVAPVRVWDGYTF
>TRBJ2-7|few|TRBV3-1|TRBD2
TGTGCCAGCAGCCGAGATAGCGGGAGGGACTACGAGCAGTACTTC
CASSRDSGRDYEQYF
>TRBJ1-2|-|TRBV6-1|-
TGTGCCAGCAAGGACCACAGGGTTGATGGCTACACCTTC
CASKDHRVDGYTF
>TRBJ1-2|-|TRBV20-1|-
TGCAGTGCTTCTCCTTTGGGAGGCTATGGCTACACCTTC
CSASPLGGYGYTF